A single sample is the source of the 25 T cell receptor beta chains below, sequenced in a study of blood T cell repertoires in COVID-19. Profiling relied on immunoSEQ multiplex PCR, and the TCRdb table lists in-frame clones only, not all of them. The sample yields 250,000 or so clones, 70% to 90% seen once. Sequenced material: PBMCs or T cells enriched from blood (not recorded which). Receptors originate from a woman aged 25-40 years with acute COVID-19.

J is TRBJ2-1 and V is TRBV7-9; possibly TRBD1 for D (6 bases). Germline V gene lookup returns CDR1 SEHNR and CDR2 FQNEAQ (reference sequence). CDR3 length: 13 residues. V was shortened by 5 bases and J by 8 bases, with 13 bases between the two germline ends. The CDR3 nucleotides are TGTGCCAGCAGCCTTCCAGGGGCGGATGAGCAGTTCTTC. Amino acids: CASSLPGADEQFF.

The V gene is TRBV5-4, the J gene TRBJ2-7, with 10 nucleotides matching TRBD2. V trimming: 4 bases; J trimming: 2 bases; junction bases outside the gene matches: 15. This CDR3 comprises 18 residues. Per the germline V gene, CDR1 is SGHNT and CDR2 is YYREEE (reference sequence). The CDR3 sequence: CASSRGGHGTSAAYEQYF. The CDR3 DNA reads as TGTGCCAGCAGCCGTGGTGGACACGGGACTAGCGCAGCCTACGAGCAGTACTTC.

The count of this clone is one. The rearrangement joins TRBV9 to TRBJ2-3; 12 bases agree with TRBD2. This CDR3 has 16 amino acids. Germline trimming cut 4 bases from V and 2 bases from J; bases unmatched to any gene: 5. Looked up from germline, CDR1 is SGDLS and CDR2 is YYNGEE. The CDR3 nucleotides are TGTGCCAGCAGCACAGGACTAGCGGGGAACACAGATACGCAGTATTTT. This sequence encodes CASSTGLAGNTDTQYF.

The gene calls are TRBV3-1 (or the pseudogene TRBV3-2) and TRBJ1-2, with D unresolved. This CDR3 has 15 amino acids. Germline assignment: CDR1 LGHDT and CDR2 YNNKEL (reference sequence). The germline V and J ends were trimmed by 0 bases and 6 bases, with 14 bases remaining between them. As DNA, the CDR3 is TGTGCCAGCAGCCAAGAAACGGGGATAAAGGATGGCTACACCTTC. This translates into CASSQETGIKDGYTF.

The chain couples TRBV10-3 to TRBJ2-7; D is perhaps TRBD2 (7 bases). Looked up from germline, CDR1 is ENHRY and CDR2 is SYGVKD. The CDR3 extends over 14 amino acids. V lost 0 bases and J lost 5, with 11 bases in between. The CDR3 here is CAISESTGLDEQYF. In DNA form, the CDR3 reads TGTGCCATCAGTGAGTCGACAGGACTAGACGAGCAGTACTTC.

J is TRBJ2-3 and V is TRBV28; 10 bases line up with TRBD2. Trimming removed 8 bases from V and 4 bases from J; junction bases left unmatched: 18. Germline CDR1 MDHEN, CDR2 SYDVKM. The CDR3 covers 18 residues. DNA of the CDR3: TGTGCCAGCCTCCCGGGCAAGGCTAGCGGGAGATTATCAGATACGCAGTATTTT. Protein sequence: CASLPGKASGRLSDTQYF.

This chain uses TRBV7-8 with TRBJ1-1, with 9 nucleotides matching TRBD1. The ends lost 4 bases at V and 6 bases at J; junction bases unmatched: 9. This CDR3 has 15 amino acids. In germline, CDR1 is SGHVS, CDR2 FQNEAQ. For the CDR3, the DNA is TGTGCCAGCAGCTCCCCGGGACAGGGAGTCTCTGAAGCTTTCTTT. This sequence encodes CASSSPGQGVSEAFF.

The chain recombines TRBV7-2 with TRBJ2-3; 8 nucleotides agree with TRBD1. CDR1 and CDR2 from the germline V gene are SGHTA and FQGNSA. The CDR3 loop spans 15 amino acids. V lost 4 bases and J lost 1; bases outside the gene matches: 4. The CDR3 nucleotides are TGTGCCAGCAGCTCGCAGGGGGCAGGCACAGATACGCAGTATTTT. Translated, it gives CASSSQGAGTDTQYF. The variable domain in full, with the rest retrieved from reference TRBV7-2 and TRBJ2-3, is GAGVSQSPSNKVTEKGKDVELRCDPISGHTALYWYRQSLGQGLEFLIYFQGNSAPDKSGLPSDRFSAERTGGSVSTLTIQRTQQEDSAVYLCASSSQGAGTDTQYFGPGTRLTVL.

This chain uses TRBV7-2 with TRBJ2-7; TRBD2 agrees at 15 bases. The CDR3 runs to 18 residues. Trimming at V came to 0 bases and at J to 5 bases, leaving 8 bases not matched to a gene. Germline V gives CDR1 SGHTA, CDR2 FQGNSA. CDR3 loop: CASSLAGGLAGGPHEQYF. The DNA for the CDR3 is TGTGCCAGCAGCTTAGCAGGAGGACTAGCGGGAGGGCCTCACGAGCAGTACTTC.

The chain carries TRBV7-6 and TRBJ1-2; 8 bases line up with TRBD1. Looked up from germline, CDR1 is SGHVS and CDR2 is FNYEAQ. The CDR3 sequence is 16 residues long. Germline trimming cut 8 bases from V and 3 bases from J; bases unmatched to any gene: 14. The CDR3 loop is CASGRGRGRSDYGYTF. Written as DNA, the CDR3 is TGTGCCAGCGGAAGGGGCAGGGGGCGCTCGGACTATGGCTACACCTTC.

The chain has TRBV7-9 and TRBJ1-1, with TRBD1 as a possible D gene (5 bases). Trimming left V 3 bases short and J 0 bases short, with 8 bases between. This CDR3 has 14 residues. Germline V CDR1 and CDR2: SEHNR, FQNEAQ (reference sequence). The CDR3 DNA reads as TGTGCCAGCAGCTTGACAGCCATGAACACTGAAGCTTTCTTT. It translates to CASSLTAMNTEAFF.

The chain's CDR3 is CASYPGDQDEKLFF. For the CDR3, the DNA is TGTGCCAGCTACCCAGGGGATCAGGATGAAAAACTGTTTTTT. This chain links TRBV6-5 with TRBJ1-4; possible D gene TRBD1, 6 bases. The germline gives CDR1 MNHEY, CDR2 SVGAGI. The CDR3 spans 14 residues. Trimming removed 8 bases at V and 6 bases at J, with 16 bases between.

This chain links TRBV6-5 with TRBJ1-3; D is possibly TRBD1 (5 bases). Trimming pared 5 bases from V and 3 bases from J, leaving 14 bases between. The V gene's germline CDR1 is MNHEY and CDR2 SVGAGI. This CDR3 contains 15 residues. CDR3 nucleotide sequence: TGTGCCAGCAGTATACAGGAAGGGATTGGAAACACCATATATTTT. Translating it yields CASSIQEGIGNTIYF.

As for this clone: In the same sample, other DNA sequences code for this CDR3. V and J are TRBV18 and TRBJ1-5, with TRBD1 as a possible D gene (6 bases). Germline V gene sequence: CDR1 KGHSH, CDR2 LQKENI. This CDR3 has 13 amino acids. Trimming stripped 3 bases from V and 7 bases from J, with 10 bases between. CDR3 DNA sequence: TGTGCCAGCTCACCGTCAGGGGACCAGCCCCAGCATTTT. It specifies CASSPSGDQPQHF.

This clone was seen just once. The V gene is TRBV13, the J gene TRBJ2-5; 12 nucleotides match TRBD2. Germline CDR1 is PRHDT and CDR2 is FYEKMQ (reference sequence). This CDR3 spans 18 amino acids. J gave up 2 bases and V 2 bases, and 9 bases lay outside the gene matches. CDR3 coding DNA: TGTGCCAGCAGCTTACTGACTAGCGGGAGAGCGGGGCAAGAGACCCAGTACTTC. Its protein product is CASSLLTSGRAGQETQYF.

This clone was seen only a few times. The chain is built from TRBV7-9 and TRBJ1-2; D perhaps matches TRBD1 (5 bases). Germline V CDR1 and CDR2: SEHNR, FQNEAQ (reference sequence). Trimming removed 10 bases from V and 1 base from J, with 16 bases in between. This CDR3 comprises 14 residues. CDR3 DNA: TGTGCCATCCCGCCCTCGGGACTTAACTATGGCTACACCTTC. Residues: CAIPPSGLNYGYTF.

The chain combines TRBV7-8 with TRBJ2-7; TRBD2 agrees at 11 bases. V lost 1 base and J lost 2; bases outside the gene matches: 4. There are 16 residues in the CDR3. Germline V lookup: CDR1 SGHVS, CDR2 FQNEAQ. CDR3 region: CASSLGGLAEPYEQYF. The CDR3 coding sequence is TGTGCCAGCAGCTTAGGGGGACTAGCGGAGCCCTACGAGCAGTACTTC.

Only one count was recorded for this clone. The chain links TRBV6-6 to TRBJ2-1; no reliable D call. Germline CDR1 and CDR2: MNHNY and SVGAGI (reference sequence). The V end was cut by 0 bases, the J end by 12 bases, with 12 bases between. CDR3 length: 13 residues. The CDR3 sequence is CASSYSISRGQFF. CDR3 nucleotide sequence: TGTGCCAGCAGTTACTCGATTAGCAGAGGGCAGTTCTTC.

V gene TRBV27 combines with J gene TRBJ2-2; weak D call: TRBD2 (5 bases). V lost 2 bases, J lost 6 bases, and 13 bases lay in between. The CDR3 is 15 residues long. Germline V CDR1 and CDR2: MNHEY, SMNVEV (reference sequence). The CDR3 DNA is TGTGCCAGCAGTTTACTAACACCGGAGGCCGGGGAGCTGTTTTTT. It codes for CASSLLTPEAGELFF.

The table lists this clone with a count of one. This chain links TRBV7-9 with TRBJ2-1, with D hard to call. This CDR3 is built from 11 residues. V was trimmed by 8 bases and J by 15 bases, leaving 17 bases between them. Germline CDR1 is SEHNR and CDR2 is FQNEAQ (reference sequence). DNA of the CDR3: TGTGCCAGCGAAAACGGAGACTCCCGGTTCTTC. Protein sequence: CASENGDSRFF.

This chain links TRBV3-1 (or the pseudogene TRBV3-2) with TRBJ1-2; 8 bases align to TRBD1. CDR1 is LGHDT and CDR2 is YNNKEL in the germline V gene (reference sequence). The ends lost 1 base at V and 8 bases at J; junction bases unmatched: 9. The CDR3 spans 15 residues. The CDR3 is CASSQALGTGGGYTF. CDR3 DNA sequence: TGTGCCAGCAGCCAAGCCCTCGGGACAGGTGGGGGCTACACCTTC.

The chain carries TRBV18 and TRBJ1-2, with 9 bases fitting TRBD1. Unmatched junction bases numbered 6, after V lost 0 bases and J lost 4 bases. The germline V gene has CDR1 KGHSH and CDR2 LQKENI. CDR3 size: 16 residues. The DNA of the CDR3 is TGTGCCAGCTCACCACCGGAAACAGGGGGCGCCTATGGCTACACCTTC. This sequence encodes CASSPPETGGAYGYTF.

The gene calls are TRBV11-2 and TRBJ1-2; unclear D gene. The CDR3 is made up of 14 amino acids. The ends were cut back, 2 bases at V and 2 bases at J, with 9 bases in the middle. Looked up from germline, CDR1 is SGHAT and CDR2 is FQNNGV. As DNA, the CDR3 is TGTGCCAGCAGCTTAACCCCAGGAAACTATGGCTACACCTTC. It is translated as CASSLTPGNYGYTF.

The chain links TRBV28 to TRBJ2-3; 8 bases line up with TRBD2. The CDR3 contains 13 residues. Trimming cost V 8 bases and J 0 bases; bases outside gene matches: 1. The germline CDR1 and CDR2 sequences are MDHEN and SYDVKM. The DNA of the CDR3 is TGTGCCAGCTGCGGGAGGAGCACAGATACGCAGTATTTT. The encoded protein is CASCGRSTDTQYF. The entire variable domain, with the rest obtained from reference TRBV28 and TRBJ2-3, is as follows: DVKVTQSSRYLVKRTGEKVFLECVQDMDHENMFWYRQDPGLGLRLIYFSYDVKMKEKGDIPEGYSVSREKKERFSLILESASTNQTSMYLCASCGRSTDTQYFGPGTRLTVL.

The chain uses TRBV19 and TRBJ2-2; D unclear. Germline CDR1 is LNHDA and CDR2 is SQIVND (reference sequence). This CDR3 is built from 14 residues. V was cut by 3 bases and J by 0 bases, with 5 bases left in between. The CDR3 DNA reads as TGTGCCAGTAGTATCCACACGAACACCGGGGAGCTGTTTTTT. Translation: CASSIHTNTGELFF.